A single sample is the source of the 3 T cell receptor beta chains below, sequenced in a study of cytomegalovirus exposure and HLA in healthy donors. Primers included in the PCR were 60 Vbeta and 13 Jbeta primers. Assay used: immunoSEQ multiplex PCR; TCRdb lists only in-frame clones, some missing. This sample's clone table lists about 140,000 clones. The sequencing input was PBMCs. These receptors all stem from a woman aged 18-35 years in good health and CMV-seronegative.

The rearrangement uses TRBV19 and TRBJ2-7; 7 nucleotides agree with TRBD2. The V segment lost 1 base and the J segment 0 bases; nucleotides outside the gene matches: 0. CDR3 size: 14 residues. CDR1 and CDR2 (germline): LNHDA, SQIVND (reference sequence). The CDR3, as DNA: TGTGCCAGTAGTATAGCGGGGGGCTCCTACGAGCAGTACTTC. Protein: CASSIAGGSYEQYF.

This rearrangement joins TRBV7-2 to TRBJ1-5; D not resolved. CDR1 is SGHTA, CDR2 FQGNSA, per germline. V lost 5 bases, J lost 0 bases, and 5 bases lay in between. The CDR3 is 13 amino acids. The CDR3: CASSPGSNQPQHF. Here the CDR3 DNA reads TGTGCCAGCAGCCCCGGTAGCAATCAGCCCCAGCATTTT.

Turning to this clone: This CDR3 is also generated by other DNA sequences in the sample. For the CDR3, the DNA is TGTGCCAGCAGCGTTTCTTGGACTGGGGTCACCGGGGAGCTGTTTTTT. Its protein is CASSVSWTGVTGELFF. V usage is TRBV9 and J usage is TRBJ2-2; perhaps TRBD2 as D (5 bases). The CDR3 consists of 16 residues. Germline V lookup: CDR1 SGDLS, CDR2 YYNGEE. Trimming removed 2 bases at V and 4 bases at J, with 15 bases between.